A selection of T cell receptor beta chains follows, all from one sample in a study of shared clonotypes between healthy human individuals. Assay used: immunoSEQ multiplex PCR; TCRdb lists only in-frame clones, some missing. Among 550,000 to 800,000 clones listed, approximately 79% were seen once. Sequenced input: memory CD4+ T cells sorted from blood. These receptors were taken from a woman in her twenties or thirties in good health. The CDR3 runs from the conserved cysteine through the conserved F or W. D genes are given only for firm matches. Not every row has a clone size; where given, it reads once, few, many or a size class.

TRBV29-1	.	14	.	TRBJ2-1	CSVGNIGSYNEQFF	TGCAGCGTTGGAAATATAGGCTCCTACAATGAGCAGTTCTTC
TRBV6-6	.	14	once	TRBJ2-3	CASSPSGVTDTQYF	TGTGCCAGCAGCCCATCTGGGGTGACAGATACGCAGTATTTT
TRBV6-5	TRBD1	15	few	TRBJ1-6	CASSYSGQNYSPLHF	TGTGCCAGCAGTTACTCGGGACAGAACTATTCACCCCTCCACTTT
TRBV6-1	.	12	.	TRBJ2-7	CAIDPGSDEQYF	TGTGCCATCGACCCCGGGAGTGACGAGCAGTACTTC
TRBV10-3	TRBD2	14	.	TRBJ2-3	CAISQLAATDTQYF	TGTGCCATCAGCCAACTAGCGGCCACAGATACGCAGTATTTT
TRBV28	TRBD2	17	.	TRBJ2-5	CASSPKILAGGGETQYF	TGTGCCAGCAGTCCTAAGATTCTAGCGGGAGGAGGAGAGACCCAGTACTTC
TRBV5-1	TRBD1	17	.	TRBJ1-1	CASSRAGGQIKNTEAFF	TGCGCCAGCAGCCGAGCGGGGGGACAGATCAAAAACACTGAAGCTTTCTTT
TRBV4-2	.	16	.	TRBJ2-7	CASSLKLGSDPYEQYF	TGTGCCAGCAGCCTCAAACTAGGGTCGGATCCCTACGAGCAGTACTTC
TRBV6-1	TRBD2	15	.	TRBJ2-1	CASRTSGSFYNEQFF	TGTGCCAGCAGGACTAGCGGGAGCTTCTACAATGAGCAGTTCTTC
TRBV5-1	.	16	once	TRBJ2-2	CASSSTWRGLTGELFF	TGCGCCAGCAGCTCGACCTGGAGGGGGCTCACCGGGGAGCTGTTTTTT
TRBV28	.	15	.	TRBJ2-5	CASSPQQLYQETQYF	TGTGCCAGCAGCCCGCAGCAGCTGTACCAAGAGACCCAGTACTTC
TRBV5-1	TRBD2	15	.	TRBJ2-1	CASSRSSGGYNEQFF	TGCGCCAGCAGCCGGTCTAGCGGTGGTTACAATGAGCAGTTCTTC
TRBV29-1	TRBD1	19	.	TRBJ2-7	CSVEGRDRGLGLAGPKQYF	TGCAGCGTTGAAGGGCGGGACAGGGGGCTTGGGCTAGCGGGGCCCAAGCAGTACTTC
TRBV4-2	TRBD2	16	once	TRBJ2-7	CASSQGTSGVSYEQYF	TGTGCCAGCAGCCAAGGGACTAGCGGGGTTTCGTACGAGCAGTACTTC
TRBV4-1	TRBD2	14	.	TRBJ2-7	CASSLRLAVDEQYF	TGCGCCAGCAGCCTCCGACTAGCGGTAGACGAGCAGTACTTC
TRBV6-4	.	14	.	TRBJ2-4	CASSDSVTGNIQYF	TGTGCCAGCAGTGACTCGGTCACGGGAAACATTCAGTACTTC
TRBV6-5	.	15	.	TRBJ2-1	CASSSTGRSYNEQFF	TGTGCCAGCAGTTCGACAGGGAGGTCCTACAATGAGCAGTTCTTC
TRBV29-1	.	13	.	TRBJ2-5	CSVERLLGETQYF	TGCAGCGTTGAAAGGTTACTAGGGGAGACCCAGTACTTC